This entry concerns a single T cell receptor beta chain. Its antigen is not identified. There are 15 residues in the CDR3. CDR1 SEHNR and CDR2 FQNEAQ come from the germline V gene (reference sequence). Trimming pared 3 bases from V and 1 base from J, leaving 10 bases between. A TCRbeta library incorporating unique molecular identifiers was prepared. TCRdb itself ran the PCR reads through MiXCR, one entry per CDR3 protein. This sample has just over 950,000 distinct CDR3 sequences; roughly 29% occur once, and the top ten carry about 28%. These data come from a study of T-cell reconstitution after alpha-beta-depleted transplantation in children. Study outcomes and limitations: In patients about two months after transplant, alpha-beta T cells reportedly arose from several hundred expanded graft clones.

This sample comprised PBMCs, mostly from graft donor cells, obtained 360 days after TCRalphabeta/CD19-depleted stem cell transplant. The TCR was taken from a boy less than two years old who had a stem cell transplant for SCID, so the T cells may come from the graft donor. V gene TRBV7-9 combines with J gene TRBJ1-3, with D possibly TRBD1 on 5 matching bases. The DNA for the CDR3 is TGTGCCAGCAGCTTCCGGGGGAAATCTGGAAACACCATATATTTT. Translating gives CASSFRGKSGNTIYF.